This entry lists 30 T cell receptor beta chains sequenced from one sample in a study of CD8 T cells in ankylosing spondylitis. Whole-study findings and limits: Within ankylosing spondylitis blood, a TCR beta motif made up of under 10 highly homologous variants appeared to be characteristic.

In TCRdb, the 5' RACE reads were re-called with MiXCR into one record per CDR3 protein. The table lists some 400,000 distinct CDR3 sequences, 20% to 25% of them singletons. For these TCRs, the target antigens are not known. The specimen was blood, either unsorted or a sorted T cell fraction (not recorded which). The receptors were gathered from a male donor with ankylosing spondylitis.

This clonotype has more than one count but fewer than ten. CDR3 sequence reads: CASQRGPGGYNEQFF. The CDR3 DNA follows: TGTGCCAGCCAAAGGGGGCCGGGAGGGTACAATGAGCAGTTCTTC. This chain connects TRBV25-1 to TRBJ2-1; weak D call: TRBD2 (8 bases). Germline V gives CDR1 MGHDK, CDR2 SYGVNS. The CDR3 runs to 15 residues. V gave up 8 bases and J gave up 4 bases, with 18 bases separating them.

V usage is TRBV25-1 and J usage is TRBJ1-1, with 8 bases lining up with TRBD1. The CDR3 runs 16 residues. Germline V gives CDR1 MGHDK, CDR2 SYGVNS. V lost 0 bases to trimming and J lost 8 bases; unmatched junction nucleotides: 11. The CDR3 spells CASSEYRTGKGSEAFF. The CDR3 DNA reads TGTGCCAGCAGTGAATATCGGACAGGGAAAGGCTCGGAAGCTTTCTTT.

V gene TRBV7-8 combines with J gene TRBJ2-6; D gene unclear. This CDR3 has 19 amino acids. V gave up 3 bases and J gave up 3 bases, with 21 bases separating them. In germline, CDR1 is SGHVS, CDR2 FQNEAQ. This CDR3 reads CASSFSVSLYWDGANVLTF. The CDR3 nucleotides are TGTGCCAGCAGCTTTTCGGTGTCACTATATTGGGATGGGGCCAACGTCCTGACTTTC.

In its sample, this clonotype was seen a few times. The J gene is TRBJ1-4, the V gene TRBV3-1; TRBD1 might be the D (5 bases). This CDR3 spans 12 amino acids. The germline gives CDR1 LGHDT, CDR2 YNNKEL (reference sequence). V was cut by 5 bases and J by 10 bases, with 11 bases left in between. The CDR3 loop is CASSTGRRKLFF. The CDR3 DNA is TGTGCCAGCAGCACAGGCCGACGAAAACTGTTTTTT.

A few counts support this clonotype. CDR3 DNA sequence: TGCGCCAGCAGCTTGCCTACGTATCGGGACCTTGAACAATTGAACACCGGGGAGCTGTTTTTT. Its protein product is CASSLPTYRDLEQLNTGELFF. The gene calls are TRBV5-1 and TRBJ2-2, with D possibly called TRBD1 or TRBD2 (5 bases each). The CDR3 loop spans 21 amino acids. From germline, CDR1 is SGHRS and CDR2 YFSETQ. Trimming cost V 1 base and J 1 base, with 26 bases left between them.

Many counts were recorded for this clonotype. CDR3: CSAWGGGRGYGYTF. CDR3 nucleotide sequence: TGCAGCGCCTGGGGGGGAGGGCGAGGTTATGGCTACACCTTC. This chain uses TRBV29-1 with TRBJ1-2; perhaps TRBD1 as D (5 bases). From germline, CDR1 is SQVTM and CDR2 ANQGSEA. The V end was cut by 7 bases, the J end by 5 bases, with 20 bases between. This CDR3 has 14 amino acids.

The sample holds a few counts of this clonotype. The V and J genes are TRBV20-1 and TRBJ1-5; D not certain. The germline gives CDR1 DFQATT, CDR2 SNEGSKA (reference sequence). This CDR3 contains 16 residues. V was pared by 0 bases and J by 4 bases, with 16 bases between. CDR3 coding DNA: TGCAGTGCTAGAGATCTTAGGACTGATTCAAATCAGCCCCAGCATTTT. This codes for CSARDLRTDSNQPQHF.

In its sample, this clonotype was seen a few times. The chain carries TRBV14 and TRBJ1-1; TRBD1 agrees at 9 bases. Per the germline V gene, CDR1 is SGHDN and CDR2 is FVKESK. V was clipped by 3 bases and J by 1 base; unmatched bases: 3. The CDR3 runs 15 residues. The CDR3 sequence: CASSHRQGENTEAFF. The CDR3 nucleotides are TGTGCCAGCAGCCACAGACAGGGGGAGAACACTGAAGCTTTCTTT.

The J gene is TRBJ1-2, the V gene TRBV11-3; possibly TRBD1 for D (5 bases). Trimming stripped 5 bases from V and 1 base from J, with 14 bases between. This CDR3 comprises 15 residues. The germline gives CDR1 SGHNT, CDR2 YENEEA. The CDR3 DNA sequence: TGTGCCAGCAGCCCTGGACACCCGATTAACTATGGCTACACCTTC. It translates to CASSPGHPINYGYTF.

This clonotype was observed a handful of times. V is TRBV12-5 and J is TRBJ1-1, with 7 bases aligning to TRBD1. Germline-derived CDR1 and CDR2 are LGHNT and FRNRAP. The V gene end was trimmed by 2 bases and the J gene end by 3 bases; junction bases not matched to a gene: 0. The CDR3 spans 13 residues. The CDR3 loop is CASGLTGDTEAFF. CDR3 DNA: TGTGCTAGTGGTTTGACAGGGGACACTGAAGCTTTCTTT.

Concerning this clonotype itself: The junction does not match germline at one end; this may be a read error. The chain joins TRBV7-9 to TRBJ1-1; D ambiguous. Germline-derived CDR1 and CDR2 are SEHNR and FQNEAQ (reference sequence). The length of the CDR3 is 14 residues. The CDR3 DNA sequence: TGTGCCAGCAGGCGAGGCGTAATGAACGCTGAAGCTTTCTTT. This encodes CASRRGVMNAEAFF.

This clonotype was observed a few times. The J gene is TRBJ2-3, the V gene TRBV5-1; D is ambiguous. CDR3 length equals 16 residues. Germline V gives CDR1 SGHRS, CDR2 YFSETQ. The ends were cut back, 4 bases at V and 4 bases at J, with 19 bases in the middle. The CDR3 region has the DNA TGCGCCAGCAGCCCGGGCACCGACCAACTCGCAGATACGCAGTATTTT. Its protein product is CASSPGTDQLADTQYF.

This rearrangement joins TRBV6-5 to TRBJ1-2; no clear D gene. CDR3 length: 13 amino acids. CDR1 and CDR2 from the germline V gene are MNHEY and SVGAGI. V was shortened by 3 bases and J by 4 bases, with 9 bases between the two germline ends. This chain's CDR3 is CASSYSRAYGYTF. In DNA, the CDR3 is TGTGCCAGCAGTTATTCAAGGGCCTATGGCTACACCTTC.

The V and J genes are TRBV6-1 and TRBJ2-5; no clear D gene. Looked up from germline, CDR1 is MNHNS and CDR2 is SASEGT. The CDR3 has 14 residues. With 6 bases removed from V and 5 bases from J, the gap between germline ends came to 16 bases. The CDR3 DNA reads as TGTGCCAGCAGCCAGCAGTCATGGCCCGAGACCCAGTACTTC. It translates to CASSQQSWPETQYF.

The chain uses TRBV7-3 and TRBJ1-1; D is perhaps TRBD1 (6 bases). CDR3 length equals 16 residues. V lost 5 bases and J 3 bases, leaving 19 bases between the germline ends. The germline V gene has CDR1 SGHTA and CDR2 FQGTGA. CDR3 sequence (DNA): TGTGCCAGCAGCCTAGGAGTGCAGGGGACGTACACTGAAGCTTTCTTT. Residues: CASSLGVQGTYTEAFF.

The chain has TRBV7-2 and TRBJ1-5; the D is unclear. This CDR3 comprises 15 residues. V dropped 3 bases and J dropped 0 bases, with 9 bases sitting between them. CDR1 and CDR2 (germline): SGHTA, FQGNSA. CDR3 protein: CASSFIINSNQPQHF. The CDR3 nucleotides read TGTGCCAGCAGCTTTATAATAAATAGCAATCAGCCCCAGCATTTT.

The chain joins TRBV20-1 to TRBJ2-6; D call uncertain. V was trimmed by 1 base and J by 0 bases, leaving 10 bases between them. The germline gives CDR1 DFQATT, CDR2 SNEGSKA (reference sequence). This CDR3 is built from 16 residues. CDR3 sequence: CSARVPRYSGANVLTF. CDR3 DNA: TGCAGTGCTAGAGTCCCACGCTACTCTGGGGCCAACGTCCTGACTTTC.

In this sample, this clonotype turned up many times. The V call is TRBV29-1, the J call TRBJ2-5; 12 nucleotides align to TRBD2. With 6 bases clipped from V and 2 bases from J, the junction kept 7 bases outside the gene matches. CDR3 length equals 15 residues. The germline CDR1 and CDR2 sequences are SQVTM and ANQGSEA. The chain's CDR3 is CSVGTSGQGQETQYF. The CDR3 region has the DNA TGCAGCGTGGGGACTAGCGGGCAGGGGCAAGAGACCCAGTACTTC.

Only a few counts were recorded for this clonotype. This sequence joins TRBV5-1 and TRBJ1-2; D is unresolved. The length of the CDR3 is 15 residues. Germline CDR1 SGHRS, CDR2 YFSETQ. V was clipped by 0 bases and J by 8 bases, with 17 bases between them. The DNA for the CDR3 is TGCGCCAGCAGCTTGGACGATGCGGGCCGGGCGGGCTACACCTTC. Amino acid sequence: CASSLDDAGRAGYTF.

This clonotype was found many times. The chain combines TRBV12-3 or TRBV12-4 with TRBJ1-3; no clear D gene. Between the trimmed V and J ends, which lost 5 bases and 7 bases, there was a span of 6 bases. The CDR3 is 11 residues long. CDR3 DNA sequence: TGTGCCAGCAGTACCATGAACACCATATATTTT. Its translation is CASSTMNTIYF.

J is TRBJ1-5 and V is TRBV7-2; D is ambiguous. Germline V gives CDR1 SGHTA, CDR2 FQGNSA. Between the trimmed V and J ends, which lost 1 base and 2 bases, there was a span of 12 bases. The CDR3 is made up of 16 amino acids. DNA for the CDR3: TGTGCCAGCAGCTTAGGGGGTTTATTCGGCAATCAGCCCCAGCATTTT. Translated, it gives CASSLGGLFGNQPQHF.

V gene TRBV29-1 combines with J gene TRBJ1-1, with D tentatively TRBD1 (5 bases). CDR3 length equals 11 residues. Per the germline V gene, CDR1 is SQVTM and CDR2 is ANQGSEA. The V and J ends lost 6 bases and 8 bases respectively, with 13 bases between them. The CDR3 reads CSVGTPAEAFF. CDR3 DNA: TGCAGCGTCGGGACTCCGGCAGAAGCTTTCTTT.

This clonotype was picked up a small number of times. The chain is built from TRBV5-6 and TRBJ2-2, with D perhaps matching TRBD2 (5 bases). The CDR3 runs 17 residues. Trimming shortened V by 4 bases and J by 2 bases, and 18 bases separated the two germline ends. Germline CDR1 SGHDT, CDR2 YYEEEE. The CDR3 here is CASSGLDSRPNTGELFF. The DNA for the CDR3 is TGTGCCAGCAGCGGCCTGGACTCACGACCCAACACCGGGGAGCTGTTTTTT.

The chain uses TRBV20-1 and TRBJ2-3, with a tentative D call TRBD1 (6 bases). Trimming took off 6 bases at V and 2 bases at J, with 12 bases between the two ends. This CDR3 is 13 amino acids long. Germline V gene lookup returns CDR1 DFQATT and CDR2 SNEGSKA (reference sequence). The CDR3 here is CSARTDYTDTQYF. DNA for the CDR3: TGCAGTGCAAGGACAGATTACACAGATACGCAGTATTTT.

This chain connects TRBV28 to TRBJ2-7, with 11 nucleotides matching TRBD2. CDR1 and CDR2 (germline): MDHEN, SYDVKM. This CDR3 region has 14 residues. V gave up 7 bases and J gave up 3 bases; unmatched junction bases: 5. In DNA form, the CDR3 reads TGTGCCAGCACTCTAACTAGCGGGGGCTACGAGCAGTACTTC. It translates to CASTLTSGGYEQYF.

Many counts were recorded for this clonotype. This sequence joins TRBV7-2 and TRBJ2-2; D may correspond to TRBD1 or TRBD2 (5 bases each). CDR1 is SGHTA and CDR2 is FQGNSA in the germline V gene. This CDR3 is built from 14 residues. V was pared by 2 bases and J by 6 bases, with 10 bases between. CDR3 sequence (DNA): TGTGCCAGCAGCTTAAGACGGGGCCCCGGGGAGCTGTTTTTT. Residues: CASSLRRGPGELFF.

This chain joins TRBV9 and TRBJ2-7, with no clear D. Trimming pared 0 bases from V and 3 bases from J, leaving 7 bases between. The germline gives CDR1 SGDLS, CDR2 YYNGEE. This CDR3 has 13 residues. CDR3 nucleotide sequence: TGTGCCAGCAGCGTAGTTCCAAACTACGAGCAGTACTTC. Residues: CASSVVPNYEQYF.

The rearrangement joins TRBV7-6 to TRBJ1-1, with D possibly TRBD1 on 5 matching bases. The germline CDR1 and CDR2 sequences are SGHVS and FNYEAQ. CDR3 length: 13 residues. The V gene lost 5 bases and the J gene lost 2 bases, with 9 bases spanning the gap. The chain's CDR3 is CASSRGPNTEAFF. The CDR3 DNA reads TGTGCCAGCAGCCGGGGACCTAACACTGAAGCTTTCTTT. Combining the CDR3 with reference TRBV7-6 and TRBJ1-1 gives the whole variable domain GAGVSQSPRYKVTKRGQDVALRCDPISGHVSLYWYRQALGQGPEFLTYFNYEAQQDKSGLPNDRFSAERPEGSISTLTIQRTEQRDSAMYRCASSRGPNTEAFFGQGTRLTVV.

This clonotype was found a few times. V and J are TRBV11-2 and TRBJ2-1, with D perhaps matching TRBD1 or TRBD2 (5 bases each). The CDR3 spans 12 residues. The germline CDR1 and CDR2 sequences are SGHAT and FQNNGV. V was cut by 2 bases and J by 15 bases, with 14 bases left in between. The CDR3 protein is CASSLYPGPAFF. The CDR3 DNA follows: TGTGCCAGCAGCTTATATCCGGGACCAGCGTTCTTC.

The chain employs TRBV3-1 and TRBJ2-1, with 7 bases that match TRBD2. This CDR3 has 16 amino acids. Looked up from germline, CDR1 is LGHDT and CDR2 is YNNKEL (reference sequence). Trimming at V came to 3 bases and at J to 8 bases, leaving 13 bases not matched to a gene. CDR3 coding DNA: TGTGCCAGCAGCCAGTGGTCAGGACGGGAGGTCGATGAGCAGTTCTTC. Amino acid sequence: CASSQWSGREVDEQFF.